This T cell receptor (beta chain) was sequenced during a study of a mutant IDH1 vaccine in newly diagnosed glioma. Study information: Most patients had received both radiotherapy and temozolomide, the prior options being radiotherapy, temozolomide, or both.

This sample's time point: baseline, week 1 (first vaccination visit). As to treatment: pre-vaccination baseline after standard-of-care therapy. Some clones are missing from TCRdb's copy, which holds only in-frame ones; the method was immunoSEQ multiplex PCR. The data contain around 59,000 clones, about nine tenths of them seen just once; the ten biggest clones take up about 2.5%. In germline, CDR1 is WNHNN, CDR2 SYGVQD (reference sequence). This CDR3 is built from 15 residues. Trimming at V came to 4 bases and at J to 6 bases, leaving 8 bases not matched to a gene. The clonotype comes from a man aged 45-60 years with glioma. The sample consisted of PBMCs, taken from a glioma patient treated with radiotherapy, temozolomide or both. V gene TRBV10-1 combines with J gene TRBJ2-2, with 7 bases matching TRBD2. The CDR3 loop is CASSAGGSGSGELFF. Written as DNA, the CDR3 is TGCGCCAGCAGTGCCGGCGGGAGTGGGTCCGGGGAGCTGTTTTTT.